The present T cell receptor beta chain was sequenced within a study of shared clonotypes between healthy human individuals (dated by TCRdb to 2020 to 2022). Regarding the research as a whole: Three men and two women, aged 18 to 49 years, made up the cohort. Libraries were prepared and TCR repertoires were sequenced by different laboratories using diverse techniques, in order to increase sequencing depth and limit assay-specific biases. To estimate repertoire size and how much clonotypes are shared between individuals, the study performed deep sequencing of blood TCR repertoires from a handful of healthy adults. For each donor, CD4 naive and CD4 memory were each given three plates, CD8 naive was given two plates, and CD8 memory was given one plate. Per donor, leukapheresis produced somewhere between about 0.94 and 9.5 billion PBMCs.

Paper-wide results and their limitations: Higher generation probabilities were observed for clonotypes shared by all four sorted-subset donors than for non-shared clonotypes. The genetic and exposure-history diversity represented was limited by the small number of donors. Across several donors, 5% to 6% of naive CD4, over 3% of naive CD8, approximately 2.5% of memory CD4, and under 0.45% of memory CD8 clonotypes were shared. Based on pairwise subsampling, the degree of clonotype sharing among donors was expected to be affected by sequencing depth. Naive subsets generally had larger estimated clonotype richness than memory subsets did. Even with the large sequencing depth, rarefaction of the sorted-subset datasets indicated that sequencing was incomplete. Only blood was sampled, and tissue TCR repertoires likely differ from those in blood.

From the germline V gene (reference sequence), CDR1 is LNHDA and CDR2 is SQIVND. Ends trimmed: V by 6 bases, J by 2 bases; bases unmatched to a gene: 1. CDR3 length: 14 amino acids, cysteine to phenylalanine. Kept here is only the CDR3 DNA, which spans 42 bases and is read in frame from base 1. Using the deep immunoSEQ assay, multiplex PCR amplified TCR CDR3 regions from genomic DNA. Genomic DNA extracted from each cell subset was distributed evenly over all wells of several immunoSEQ 96-well plates, and each plate served as one replicate. For sorted subsets, about 200 ng genomic DNA, equal to approximately 30,000 T cell genomes, was loaded into each replicate PCR. The purified libraries were quantified using a Qubit 3.0 fluorometer, sized with a Bioanalyzer 2100, and then quantified again using the KAPA Library Quantification kit. A separate single-read 150-cycle Illumina NextSeq 550 flow cell was used to sequence each immunoSEQ 96-well plate. In the paper's pipeline: The immunoSEQ output contained only junctional sequences without quality scores, so filtering could not match that applied to full-length reads. Sequences were annotated with PyIR, a Python wrapper for IgBLAST v1.9, and V/J genes and CDR3 were assigned using IMGT germline references. Reads with weak V/J assignments (E-value above 1e-6), missing CDR3, stop codons, out-of-frame junctions, or ambiguous translated residues were removed. A V3J clonotype was defined by an identical inferred V gene, J gene, and CDR3 amino acid sequence. Percentage overlap between repertoires was computed as shared unique clonotypes divided by the size of the smaller repertoire. RTK rarefaction, the Chao1 estimator, and Recon v2.1 estimates of unobserved clonotypes were used to assess repertoire richness. Generation probabilities were computed with OLGA for all TCRbeta clonotypes obtained by the gDNA method from several donors. In TCRdb, the immuneACCESS table is reduced to in-frame sequences with V and J assigned. These tables do not hold every clone; where another copy was compared, an unresolved V gene accounts for under half, and the others remain unexplained. D and trimming come from the DNA, and the V and J calls and clone size come from that table. The sample has roughly 1.5 million clones on record, 98% of them singletons. The ten largest clonotypes hold about 0.45% of the sample.

The donors were healthy, HIV-negative adults with no recently reported acute infections or vaccinations. Only Caucasian adults living in Nashville, Tennessee, USA were represented among the donors. CD4+ T cells were enriched by magnetic negative selection, after which naive cells were positively selected on CD45RA and the negative fraction was taken as the memory subset. Blood was obtained by leukapheresis, after which PBMCs were separated by Ficoll-Histopaque density gradient centrifugation and cryopreserved in liquid nitrogen vapor phase. Analytical flow cytometry was used to check the purity and quantity of every magnetically sorted T cell population. From each sorted fraction, genomic DNA was isolated and quantified by UV absorbance on a Nanodrop 2000c. With regard to this clone: Its binding antigen is unknown. The sample holds no much larger clone one base away, and base qualities are not on file.

This TCR was sampled from a man under 40 in good health. The sequenced sample was naive CD4+ T cells sorted from blood. The cell subset or site label of this sample denotes: CD45RA+ positively selected. The chain is encoded by TRBV19 joined to TRBJ2-6, and TRBD1 aligns with 7 junction nucleotides. The CDR3 reads CASRTGTGANVLTF. The DNA reads TGTGCCAGTAGGACAGGGACTGGGGCCAACGTCCTGACTTTC.